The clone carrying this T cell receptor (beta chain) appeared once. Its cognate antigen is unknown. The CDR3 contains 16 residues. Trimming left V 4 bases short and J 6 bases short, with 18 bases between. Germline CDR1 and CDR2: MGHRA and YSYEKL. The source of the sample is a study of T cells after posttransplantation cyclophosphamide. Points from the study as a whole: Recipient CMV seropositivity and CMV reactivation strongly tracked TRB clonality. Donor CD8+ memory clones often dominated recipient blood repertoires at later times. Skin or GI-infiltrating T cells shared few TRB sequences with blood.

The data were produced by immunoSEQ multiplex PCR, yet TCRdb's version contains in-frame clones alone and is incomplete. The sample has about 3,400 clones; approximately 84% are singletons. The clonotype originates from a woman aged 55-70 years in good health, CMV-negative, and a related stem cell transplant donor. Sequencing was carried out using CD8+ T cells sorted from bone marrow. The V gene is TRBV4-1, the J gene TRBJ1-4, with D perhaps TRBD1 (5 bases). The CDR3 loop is CASSLQTTEWDEKLFF. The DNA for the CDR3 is TGCGCCAGCAGCCTCCAAACGACAGAGTGGGATGAAAAACTGTTTTTT.